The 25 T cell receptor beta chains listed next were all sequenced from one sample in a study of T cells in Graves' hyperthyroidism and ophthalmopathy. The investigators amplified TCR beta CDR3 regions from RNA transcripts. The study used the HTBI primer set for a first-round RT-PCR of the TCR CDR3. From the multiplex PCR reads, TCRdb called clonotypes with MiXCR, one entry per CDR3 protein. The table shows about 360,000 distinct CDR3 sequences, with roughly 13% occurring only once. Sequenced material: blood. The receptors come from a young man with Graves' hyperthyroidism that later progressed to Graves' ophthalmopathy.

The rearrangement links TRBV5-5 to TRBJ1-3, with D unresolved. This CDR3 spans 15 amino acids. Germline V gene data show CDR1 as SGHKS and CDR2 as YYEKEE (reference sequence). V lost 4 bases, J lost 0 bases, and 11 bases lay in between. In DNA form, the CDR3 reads TGTGCCAGCAGCAACGGACTTACCTCTGGAAACACCATATATTTT. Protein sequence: CASSNGLTSGNTIYF.

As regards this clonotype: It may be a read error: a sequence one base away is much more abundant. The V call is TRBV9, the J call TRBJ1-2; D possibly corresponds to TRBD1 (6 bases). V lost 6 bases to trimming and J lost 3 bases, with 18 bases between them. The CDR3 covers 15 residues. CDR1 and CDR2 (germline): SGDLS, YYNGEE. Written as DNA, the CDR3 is TGTGCCAGCAACAGGGAGGGGGTAGTAGACTATGGCTACACCTTC. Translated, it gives CASNREGVVDYGYTF.

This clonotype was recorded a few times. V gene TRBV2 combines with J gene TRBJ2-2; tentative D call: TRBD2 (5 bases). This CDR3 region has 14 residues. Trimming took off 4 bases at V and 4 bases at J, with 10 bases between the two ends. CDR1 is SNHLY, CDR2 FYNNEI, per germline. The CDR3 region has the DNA TGTGCCAGCAGTGTGAGCGGACTCACCGGGGAGCTGTTTTTT. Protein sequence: CASSVSGLTGELFF.

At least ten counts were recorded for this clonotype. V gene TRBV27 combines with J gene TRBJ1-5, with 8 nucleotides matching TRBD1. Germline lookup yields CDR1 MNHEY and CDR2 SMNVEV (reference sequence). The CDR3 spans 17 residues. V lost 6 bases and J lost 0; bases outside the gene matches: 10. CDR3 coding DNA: TGTGCCAGCAGCCGGGACAGGAGACAATATAGCAATCAGCCCCAGCATTTT. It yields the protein CASSRDRRQYSNQPQHF.

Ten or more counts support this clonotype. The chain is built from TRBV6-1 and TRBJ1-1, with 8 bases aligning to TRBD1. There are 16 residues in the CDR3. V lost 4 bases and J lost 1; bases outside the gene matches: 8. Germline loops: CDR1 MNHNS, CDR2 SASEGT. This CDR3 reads CASSVGRGRPNTEAFF. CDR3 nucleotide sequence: TGTGCCAGCAGTGTAGGCAGGGGGCGACCGAACACTGAAGCTTTCTTT.

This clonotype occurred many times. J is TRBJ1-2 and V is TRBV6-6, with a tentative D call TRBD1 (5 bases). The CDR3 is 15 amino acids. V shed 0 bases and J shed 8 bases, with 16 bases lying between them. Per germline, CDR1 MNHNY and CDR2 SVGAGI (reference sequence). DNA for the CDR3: TGTGCCAGCAGTTACTCTCAGGGACTCGGAGACGGCTACACCTTC. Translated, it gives CASSYSQGLGDGYTF.

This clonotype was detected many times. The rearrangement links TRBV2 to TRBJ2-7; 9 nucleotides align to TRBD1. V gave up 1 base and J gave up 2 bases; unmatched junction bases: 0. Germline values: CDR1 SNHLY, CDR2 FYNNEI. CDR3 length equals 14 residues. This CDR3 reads CASSEDRGPYEQYF. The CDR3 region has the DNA TGTGCCAGCAGTGAAGACAGGGGGCCCTACGAGCAGTACTTC.

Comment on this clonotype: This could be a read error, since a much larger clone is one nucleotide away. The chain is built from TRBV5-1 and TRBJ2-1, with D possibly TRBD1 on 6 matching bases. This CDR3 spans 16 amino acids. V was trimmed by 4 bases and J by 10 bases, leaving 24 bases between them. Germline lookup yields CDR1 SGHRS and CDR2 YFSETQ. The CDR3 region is CASSPDPPTGQYEQFF. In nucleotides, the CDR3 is TGCGCCAGCAGCCCCGACCCGCCGACAGGACAGTACGAGCAGTTCTTC.

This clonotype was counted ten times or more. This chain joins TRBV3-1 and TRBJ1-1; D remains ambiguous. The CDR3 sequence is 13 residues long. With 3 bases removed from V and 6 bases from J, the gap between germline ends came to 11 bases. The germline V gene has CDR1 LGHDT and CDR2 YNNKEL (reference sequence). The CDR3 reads CASSQEGNPEAFF. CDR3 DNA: TGTGCCAGCAGCCAGGAGGGAAATCCTGAAGCTTTCTTT.

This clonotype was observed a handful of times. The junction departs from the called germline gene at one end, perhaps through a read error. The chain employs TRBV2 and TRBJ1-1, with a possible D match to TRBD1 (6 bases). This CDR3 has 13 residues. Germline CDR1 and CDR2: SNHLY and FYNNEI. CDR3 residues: CASSGQGNTEALF. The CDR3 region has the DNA TGTGCCAGCAGTGGCCAGGGGAACACTGAAGCTCTCTTT.

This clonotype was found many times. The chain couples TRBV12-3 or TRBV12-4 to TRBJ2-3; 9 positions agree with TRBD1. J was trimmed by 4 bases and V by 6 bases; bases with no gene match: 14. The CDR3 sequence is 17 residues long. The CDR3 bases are TGTGCCAGCAGGACCATCCCTCGACAGGGGGAGGCAGATACGCAGTATTTT. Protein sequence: CASRTIPRQGEADTQYF.

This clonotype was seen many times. The CDR3 sequence: CASSEGTGVYNEQFF. The CDR3 DNA reads TGTGCCAGCAGTGAAGGGACAGGGGTATACAATGAGCAGTTCTTC. The chain carries TRBV6-1 and TRBJ2-1; 9 nucleotides agree with TRBD1. V was clipped by 1 base and J by 4 bases; unmatched bases: 2. This CDR3 spans 15 amino acids. The V gene's germline CDR1 is MNHNS and CDR2 SASEGT.

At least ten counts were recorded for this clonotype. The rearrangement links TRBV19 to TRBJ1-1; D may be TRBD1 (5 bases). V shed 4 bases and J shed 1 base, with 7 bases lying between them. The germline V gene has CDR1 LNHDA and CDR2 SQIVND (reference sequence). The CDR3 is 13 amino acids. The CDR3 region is CASSTRANTEAFF. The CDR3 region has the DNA TGTGCCAGTAGTACCAGGGCGAACACTGAAGCTTTCTTT.

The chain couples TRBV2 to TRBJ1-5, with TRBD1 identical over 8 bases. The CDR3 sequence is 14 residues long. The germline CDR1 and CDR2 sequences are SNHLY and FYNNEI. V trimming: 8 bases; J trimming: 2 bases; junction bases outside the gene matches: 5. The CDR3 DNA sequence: TGTGCCAGCGGCCAGGGGGCGGGCAATCAGCCCCAGCATTTT. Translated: CASGQGAGNQPQHF.

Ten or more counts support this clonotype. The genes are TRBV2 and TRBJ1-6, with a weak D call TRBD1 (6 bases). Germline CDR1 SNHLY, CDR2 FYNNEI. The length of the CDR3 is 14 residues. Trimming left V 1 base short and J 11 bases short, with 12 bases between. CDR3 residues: CASSEVQGQTPLHF. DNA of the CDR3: TGTGCCAGCAGTGAAGTCCAGGGACAAACACCCCTCCACTTT.

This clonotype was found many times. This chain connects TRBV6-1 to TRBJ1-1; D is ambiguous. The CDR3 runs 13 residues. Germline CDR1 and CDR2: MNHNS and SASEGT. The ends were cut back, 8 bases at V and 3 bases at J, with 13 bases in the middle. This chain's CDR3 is CASPLAGDTEAFF. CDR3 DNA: TGTGCCAGCCCCCTGGCGGGTGACACTGAAGCTTTCTTT.

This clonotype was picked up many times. CDR3 protein: CASSQGRTNQPQHF. The DNA for the CDR3 is TGTGCCAGCAGCCAAGGGCGGACAAATCAGCCCCAGCATTTT. V gene TRBV3-1 combines with J gene TRBJ1-5; a weak D match, TRBD1 (5 bases). CDR3 length: 14 amino acids. Germline CDR1 LGHDT, CDR2 YNNKEL (reference sequence). V was trimmed by 1 base and J by 4 bases, leaving 8 bases between them.

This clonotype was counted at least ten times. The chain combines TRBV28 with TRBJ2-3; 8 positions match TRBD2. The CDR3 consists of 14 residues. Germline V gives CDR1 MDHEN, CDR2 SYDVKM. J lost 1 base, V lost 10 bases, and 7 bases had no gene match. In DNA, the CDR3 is TGTGCCATCGACCCGGGACTAGGCACAGATACGCAGTATTTT. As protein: CAIDPGLGTDTQYF.

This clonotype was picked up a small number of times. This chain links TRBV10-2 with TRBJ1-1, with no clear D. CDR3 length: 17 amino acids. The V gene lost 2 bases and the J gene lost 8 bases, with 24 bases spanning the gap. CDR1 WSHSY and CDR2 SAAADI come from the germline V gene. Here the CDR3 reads CASSERPTKARAPEAFF. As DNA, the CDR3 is TGCGCCAGCAGTGAGCGCCCCACCAAGGCCCGAGCCCCCGAAGCTTTCTTT.

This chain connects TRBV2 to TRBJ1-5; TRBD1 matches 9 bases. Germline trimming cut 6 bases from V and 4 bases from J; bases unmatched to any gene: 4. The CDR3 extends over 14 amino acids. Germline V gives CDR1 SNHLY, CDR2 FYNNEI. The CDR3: CASSYRGQNQPQHF. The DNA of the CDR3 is TGTGCCAGCAGCTACAGGGGGCAGAATCAGCCCCAGCATTTT.

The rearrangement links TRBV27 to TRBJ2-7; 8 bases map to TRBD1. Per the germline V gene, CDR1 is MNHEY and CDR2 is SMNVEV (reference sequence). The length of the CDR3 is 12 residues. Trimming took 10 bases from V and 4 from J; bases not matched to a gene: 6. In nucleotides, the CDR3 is TGTGCCACCCAGGGGGCTTCGTACGAGCAGTACTTC. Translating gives CATQGASYEQYF.

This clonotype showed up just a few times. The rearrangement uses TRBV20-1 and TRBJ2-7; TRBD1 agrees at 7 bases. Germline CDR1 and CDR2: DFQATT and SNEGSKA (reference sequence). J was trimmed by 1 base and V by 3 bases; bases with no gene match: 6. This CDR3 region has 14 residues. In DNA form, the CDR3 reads TGCAGTGCTAGGGTGACAGGGATATCCTACGAGCAGTACTTC. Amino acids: CSARVTGISYEQYF.

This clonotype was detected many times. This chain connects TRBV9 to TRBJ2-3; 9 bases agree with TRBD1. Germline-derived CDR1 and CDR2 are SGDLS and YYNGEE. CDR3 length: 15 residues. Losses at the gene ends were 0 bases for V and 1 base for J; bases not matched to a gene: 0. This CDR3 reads CASSVGTGGTDTQYF. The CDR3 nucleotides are TGTGCCAGCAGCGTAGGGACAGGGGGCACAGATACGCAGTATTTT.

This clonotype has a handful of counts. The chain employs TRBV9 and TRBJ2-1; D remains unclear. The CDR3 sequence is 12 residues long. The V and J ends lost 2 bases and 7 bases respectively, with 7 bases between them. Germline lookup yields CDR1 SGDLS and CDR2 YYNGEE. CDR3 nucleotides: TGTGCCAGCAGCGTTGGAGAGAATGAGCAGTTCTTC. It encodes CASSVGENEQFF.

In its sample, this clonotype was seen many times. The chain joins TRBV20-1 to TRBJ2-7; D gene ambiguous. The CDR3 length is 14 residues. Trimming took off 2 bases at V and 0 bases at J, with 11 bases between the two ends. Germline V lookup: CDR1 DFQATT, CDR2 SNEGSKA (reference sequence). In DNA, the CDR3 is TGCAGTGCTAGAACGACAAGCCCCTCCTACGAGCAGTACTTC. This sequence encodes CSARTTSPSYEQYF.